This T cell receptor beta chain comes out of a study of T cell repertoires in ileal Crohn's disease. Points on this clone: The antigen is not known. Germline is not matched at one junction end, which may reflect a read error.

Per sample, 500 to 650 nanograms of biopsy DNA were TCRB immunosequenced. Measured with immunoSEQ multiplex PCR; TCRdb has only the in-frame clones, and not every one. The table shows approximately 15,000 clones, with roughly 80% occurring only once. Study-level points and caveats: Clonality above 26.8% at surgery always came with endoscopic recurrence.

Material for sequencing was ileal tissue. The sequence was obtained from an adult with Crohn's disease.

CDR3 nucleotides: TGCAGCGTTGAAGATCCGACGGGTCTCTACGAACAGTACTTC. This codes for CSVEDPTGLYEQYF. The rearrangement links TRBV29-1 to TRBJ2-7; D is unresolved. Germline CDR1 reads SQVTM; CDR2 reads ANQGSEA. CDR3 length equals 14 residues.